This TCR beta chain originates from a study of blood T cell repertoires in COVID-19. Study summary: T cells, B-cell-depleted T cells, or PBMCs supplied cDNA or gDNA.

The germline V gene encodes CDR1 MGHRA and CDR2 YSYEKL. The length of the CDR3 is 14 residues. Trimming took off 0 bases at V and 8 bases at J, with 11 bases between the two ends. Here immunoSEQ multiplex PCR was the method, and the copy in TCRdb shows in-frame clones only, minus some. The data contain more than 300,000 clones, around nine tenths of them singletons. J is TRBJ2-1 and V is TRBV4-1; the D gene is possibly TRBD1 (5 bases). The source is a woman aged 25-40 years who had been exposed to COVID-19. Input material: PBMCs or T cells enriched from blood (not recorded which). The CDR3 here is CASSQEAGIDEQFF. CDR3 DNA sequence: TGCGCCAGCAGCCAAGAAGCAGGGATCGATGAGCAGTTCTTC.